The 14 T cell receptor beta chains listed next were all sequenced from one sample in a study of beta chain features in type 1 diabetes. The study, taken as a whole, reports: Shortening that was moderate but significant affected the TCRB CDR3s of Type 1 diabetes patients in all four CD4+ subsets.

Their antigens are not known. Expressed TCRB transcripts were sequenced because the entire RNA isolate underwent reverse transcription. Assay used: immunoSEQ multiplex PCR; TCRdb lists only in-frame clones, some missing. The sample lists 640,000 or so clones, around 15% occurring once. The sample comprised naive CD4+ T cells from blood. The receptors come from a man aged 18-30 years with type 1 diabetes.

V gene TRBV7-9 combines with J gene TRBJ2-5; D remains unclear. Germline V gene data show CDR1 as SEHNR and CDR2 as FQNEAQ (reference sequence). This CDR3 is built from 13 residues. V was cut by 2 bases and J by 3 bases, with 7 bases left in between. CDR3 bases: TGTGCCAGCAGCTTACTCCCGGAAGAGACCCAGTACTTC. This codes for CASSLLPEETQYF.

This clone was seen a handful of times. The V gene is TRBV6-1, the J gene TRBJ2-3; 9 bases match TRBD1. The trim removed 4 bases at V and 1 base at J, leaving 6 bases unmatched. There are 16 residues in the CDR3. CDR1 and CDR2 (germline): MNHNS, SASEGT. The DNA of the CDR3 is TGTGCCAGCAGTGTCCGGGACAGGGTAGGCACAGATACGCAGTATTTT. Its translation is CASSVRDRVGTDTQYF.

The gene calls are TRBV19 and TRBJ2-7; D remains unclear. The germline V gene has CDR1 LNHDA and CDR2 SQIVND (reference sequence). This CDR3 spans 14 amino acids. The germline V and J ends were trimmed by 5 bases and 0 bases, with 11 bases remaining between them. This CDR3 reads CASSPQRISYEQYF. CDR3 in DNA: TGTGCCAGTAGTCCCCAGAGGATCTCCTACGAGCAGTACTTC.

The chain carries TRBV19 and TRBJ1-5; no firm D call. The V end lost 5 bases, the J end lost 4 bases, and 21 bases lay between the germline ends. Germline loops: CDR1 LNHDA, CDR2 SQIVND (reference sequence). This CDR3 spans 17 amino acids. In DNA, the CDR3 is TGTGCCAGTAGTGCCCGTACCGGGGAGAAGGGAAATCAGCCCCAGCATTTT. The encoded protein is CASSARTGEKGNQPQHF.

This clone was observed a handful of times. The chain links TRBV30 to TRBJ2-3; D remains unclear. V lost 0 bases, J lost 5 bases, and 9 bases lay in between. CDR3 length: 13 amino acids. The germline V gene has CDR1 GTSNPN and CDR2 SVGIG (reference sequence). This chain's CDR3 is CAWSVLFRDTQYF. CDR3 nucleotides: TGTGCCTGGAGTGTACTGTTCCGAGATACGCAGTATTTT. The entire variable domain, with the rest obtained from reference TRBV30 and TRBJ2-3, is as follows: SQTIHQWPATLVQPVGSPLSLECTVEGTSNPNLYWYRQAAGRGLQLLFYSVGIGQISSEVPQNLSASRPQDRQFILSSKKLLLSDSGFYLCAWSVLFRDTQYFGPGTRLTVL.

This clone has a handful of counts. The chain uses TRBV19 and TRBJ1-1; the D is unclear. The CDR3 contains 13 residues. Between the trimmed V and J ends, which lost 4 bases and 8 bases, there was a span of 14 bases. Germline lookup yields CDR1 LNHDA and CDR2 SQIVND (reference sequence). CDR3 in amino acids: CASSKRAPSEAFF. The CDR3 coding sequence is TGTGCCAGTAGTAAGCGGGCGCCCAGCGAAGCTTTCTTT.

This clone was counted a few times. The chain joins TRBV5-4 to TRBJ2-3, with TRBD1 identical over 9 bases. The CDR3 length is 16 residues. The germline CDR1 and CDR2 sequences are SGHNT and YYREEE (reference sequence). V shed 4 bases, J shed 2 bases, and the junction held 8 bases outside the gene matches. DNA of the CDR3: TGTGCCAGCAGCCAAGATGGGACAGGGCCCACAGATACGCAGTATTTT. Protein sequence: CASSQDGTGPTDTQYF.

The table lists this clone with a few counts. The rearrangement uses TRBV5-6 and TRBJ1-1; weak D call: TRBD1 (5 bases). Looked up from germline, CDR1 is SGHDT and CDR2 is YYEEEE. Trimming took off 5 bases at V and 4 bases at J, with 12 bases between the two ends. This CDR3 is 13 amino acids long. The CDR3 region is CASRGAGSTEAFF. In nucleotides, the CDR3 is TGTGCCAGCAGAGGGGCGGGGTCCACTGAAGCTTTCTTT.

The chain has TRBV5-1 and TRBJ1-6; maybe TRBD1 (5 bases). Trimming cost V 0 bases and J 5 bases, with 12 bases left between them. Germline V gene sequence: CDR1 SGHRS, CDR2 YFSETQ. The CDR3 length is 16 residues. CDR3 amino acids: CASSLAGAGNNSPLHF. The CDR3 region has the DNA TGCGCCAGCAGCTTGGCCGGCGCAGGGAATAATTCACCCCTCCACTTT.

The CDR3 loop reads CSGQISTNTEAFF. In DNA, the CDR3 is TGCAGCGGACAGATATCTACGAACACTGAAGCTTTCTTT. The chain joins TRBV29-1 to TRBJ1-1; D may be TRBD1 (5 bases). Trimming took 7 bases from V and 1 from J, leaving 13 bases between them. Germline-derived CDR1 and CDR2 are SQVTM and ANQGSEA. This CDR3 has 13 amino acids.

The V call is TRBV19, the J call TRBJ1-2; possible D gene TRBD1, 5 bases. Germline assignment: CDR1 LNHDA and CDR2 SQIVND (reference sequence). This CDR3 has 15 residues. V lost 5 bases, J lost 3 bases, and 16 bases lay in between. This CDR3 is CASSLDQGTDYGYTF. The CDR3 DNA is TGTGCCAGTAGTCTCGACCAGGGTACGGACTATGGCTACACCTTC.

J is TRBJ2-2 and V is TRBV2; D is perhaps TRBD1 (5 bases). Germline V gene lookup returns CDR1 SNHLY and CDR2 FYNNEI. The CDR3 runs to 15 residues. The V end lost 3 bases, the J end lost 8 bases, and 16 bases lay between the germline ends. CDR3: CASSETDGASGELFF. As DNA, the CDR3 is TGTGCCAGCAGTGAGACGGATGGGGCGTCGGGGGAGCTGTTTTTT.

The gene calls are TRBV7-8 and TRBJ1-6, with D perhaps TRBD1 (6 bases). In germline, CDR1 is SGHVS, CDR2 FQNEAQ. With 2 bases removed from V and 5 bases from J, the gap between germline ends came to 19 bases. The CDR3 totals 18 residues. CDR3 residues: CASSLRSSRGPNNSPLHF. CDR3 sequence (DNA): TGTGCCAGCAGCTTACGGAGTAGCAGGGGACCTAATAATTCACCCCTCCACTTT.

The chain employs TRBV28 and TRBJ1-1; no clear D. Germline V gene lookup returns CDR1 MDHEN and CDR2 SYDVKM. The CDR3 sequence is 15 residues long. The V and J ends lost 10 bases and 0 bases respectively, with 18 bases between them. In DNA, the CDR3 is TGTGCCATCACCTCCGTCCCAGGACTGAACACTGAAGCTTTCTTT. This gives the protein CAITSVPGLNTEAFF. Full variable domain (remainder filled in from reference TRBV28 and TRBJ1-1): DVKVTQSSRYLVKRTGEKVFLECVQDMDHENMFWYRQDPGLGLRLIYFSYDVKMKEKGDIPEGYSVSREKKERFSLILESASTNQTSMYLCAITSVPGLNTEAFFGQGTRLTVV.